This T cell receptor (beta chain) was obtained from a study of spatial heterogeneity in lung cancer (dated by TCRdb to about 2019). Study-wide context: Beta-chain transcripts were consistently detected in greater numbers than alpha-chain transcripts, which likely reflects a higher abundance of beta-chain transcripts. In the raw uncorrected reads, each unique combination of TCR and UMI appeared more than ten times on average. The study quantitatively compared TCR alpha and beta repertoires across multiple tumor regions, matched nontumor lung and blood in non-small cell lung cancer. The study linked features of the TCR repertoire to counts of nonsynonymous mutations, which were determined by whole-exome sequencing of tumor tissue. At surgery, around 200 tumor regions, around 65 matched nontumor lung samples and 50 to 60 PBMC samples were TCR-sequenced for both alpha and beta chains. What the study reported, not specific to this receptor: Additional single-cell paired TCR alpha and beta sequencing was considered necessary to confirm, at a functional level, the hypothesis that regional TCRs recognize regional mutations. Ubiquitous expanded tumor TCRs were detected in blood more often at tumor resection than at routine follow-up.

This clonotype was counted ten times or more. Its antigen has not been determined. Base qualities are not at hand, and no much larger clone is one base apart. This beta chain is a stray read from a library made for alpha chains; its abundance is not meaningful. Taken with the paper, the label for time point translates to: sample taken at primary tumor resection. Without any cell sorting, TCR sequencing was performed on whole RNA extracted either from tumor and nontumor lung tissue or from cryopreserved PBMC samples. Donors were 72 patients with early-stage, untreated non-small cell lung cancer from the lung TRACERx cohort. Only patients with enough RNA available from two or more tumor regions were chosen for TCR sequencing. CDR3 length: 15 amino acids, cysteine to phenylalanine. Only the CDR3 region is kept as DNA, spanning 45 bases read in frame from base 1. The germline V gene encodes CDR1 MRHNA and CDR2 SNTAGT. V drops 0 bases and J drops 3 bases, leaving 10 bases in between.

Library creation used 5' RACE. Instrument used: NextSeq 500. To allow correction of PCR and sequencing errors, the TCR library protocol tagged every TCR cDNA molecule with a unique molecular identifier. The original pipeline was this. TCR identification, UMI-based error correction and CDR3 extraction were all carried out with Decombinator tools. Expanded TCRs were defined as those above a frequency of 2 per 1,000, corresponding to the top 1% of the tumor frequency distribution. Renyi diversity was calculated using the R vegan package after each repertoire was subsampled 100 times to 5,000 TCRs. CDR3 similarity networks were built from amino acid triplet string-kernel similarity, with CDR3s being connected when pairwise similarity was above 0.82. TCRdb redid the processing of the public reads, applying fastp at Q25 and MiXCR, and retained in-frame beta chains. Each record represents a unique CDR3 protein, reported with the most common genes and DNA among its rows. Here the V and J calls rest on TCRdb's processing, not on the authors' analysis. For this sample there are thousands of distinct CDR3 sequences; over 6.5% appear just once. About half of the sample rests with the top ten.

The TCR comes from a male donor with early-stage non-small cell lung cancer. Recombination joined TRBV6-4 with TRBJ2-3, with the identity of the D gene unclear. The sample in question was PBMCs, obtained at surgery. The nucleotide sequence reads as follows: TGTGCCAGCAGTGACTCGTCGGGCGGAACAGATACGCAGTATTTT. This encodes CASSDSSGGTDTQYF.